This T cell receptor (beta chain) was profiled in a study of OX40 agonist ivuxolimab in advanced cancers. Broadly, across the study: Ivuxolimab was a fully human IgG2 agonistic monoclonal antibody targeting the costimulatory receptor OX40 (CD134). Patients were allowed to have had prior anti-PD-1, anti-PD-L1 or anti-CTLA-4 therapy, and approximately 40% of the dose-escalation patients had been treated with checkpoint inhibitors. The paper covers the monotherapy dose-escalation part of the phase I ivuxolimab trial, which included N ≈ 50 patients. A male proportion of around 81% and a mean age of approximately 62 years, ranging from roughly 23 to 90, were recorded for the dose-escalation cohort. Peripheral TCRbeta sequencing aimed to test whether ivuxolimab altered TCR sequence diversity and caused clonal T-cell expansion. Intravenous ivuxolimab was administered to patients every 2 weeks at six dose levels: 0.01, 0.1, 0.3, 1.5, 3 and 10 mg/kg. Three dose-escalation patients achieved partial responses, one with hepatocellular carcinoma and two with cutaneous melanoma. Of the roughly 54 patients in dose escalation, about 20 had hepatocellular carcinoma, about 15 had melanoma, 9 had renal cell carcinoma and 9 had head and neck cancer. The paper as a whole reports these results and caveats: At doses of 0.1 to 3.0 mg/kg, clonal expansion of both CD4+ and CD8+ blood T cells was observed from baseline to week 6. Low levels of normalized T-cell clonal expansion were also shown by some nonresponding patients. In the 0.1-3.0 mg/kg groups, partial responders were among the patients with the lowest normalized peripheral clonal expansion, particularly in CD8+ T cells. On average, CD8+ T cells showed more expanded clones than CD4+ T cells after ivuxolimab. Which antigens the clonally expanded peripheral T cells were specific for was not determined.

Details on this clone: Its antigen is unknown. It has no much larger one-base neighbor in the sample; base qualities were not kept.

Genomic DNA was extracted from sorted cells for sequencing of the TCRbeta CDR3 region. The immunoSEQ Assay was used for sequencing of TCRbeta CDR3 regions. The immuneACCESS repertoire file appears here via TCRdb, limited to in-frame rearrangements. These files lack a portion of the clones; in checked studies, under half of the deficit traces to unresolved V genes, and the cause of the others is not known. This sample has about 19,000 clones in its table, and more than 60% of those were observed once. The ten largest account for 12% of the sample. Patients with autoimmune disease history or receiving systemic immunosuppression were excluded from the trial. Peripheral blood for TCR sequencing was collected from all dose cohorts at baseline, on cycle 4 day 1, and on cycle 7 day 1. The samples were taken from a phase I, first-in-human, multicenter, open-label dose-escalation trial of ivuxolimab. Adults with locally advanced or metastatic head and neck squamous cell, hepatocellular, melanoma or renal cell carcinoma were enrolled in the trial. CD4+ and CD8+ T cells were sorted separately from peripheral blood before TCR sequencing.

The CDR3 numbers 14 residues from cysteine through phenylalanine. Of all the DNA, just the CDR3 is kept, 42 bases in frame from base 1. Reading the germline V gene gives CDR1 SNHLY and CDR2 FYNNEI. V is cut by 3 bases and J by 3 bases, and the space between the germline ends is 9 bases. Recombination linked TRBV2 to TRBJ2-1, with the D segment identity uncertain. The TCR originated in an adult with an advanced solid tumor such as melanoma, head and neck, liver or kidney cancer. The sample here was CD4+ or CD8+ T cells sorted from blood, taken in a trial of the OX40 agonist ivuxolimab. The encoded CDR3 is CASSDFSGYNEQFF. The DNA is as follows: TGTGCCAGCAGTGATTTTTCGGGCTACAATGAGCAGTTCTTC.